Detailed here is one T cell receptor (beta chain). Its target is not known. At one end, the junction sequence differs from germline, possibly due to a read error. The source of the sample is a study of T-cell memory formation after mild COVID-19. About the study: Clusters were largely donor specific. Findings and caveats of the study: CD8+ contracting clones occupied EMRA, while CD4+ ones occupied mainly CM and EM. Pre-infection memory contained some responding clones, which suggested that cross-reactive memory had joined.

cDNA libraries for TCR alpha and TCR beta, carrying sample barcodes and UMIs, came from 5'RACE with constant-segment primers. MiXCR, applied by TCRdb to the 5' RACE reads, yields one record per CDR3 protein. In the table there are 380,000 or so distinct CDR3 sequences, 12% to 15% of which are singletons. The sequencing sample was made of PBMCs or a T cell subset sorted from them (not recorded which). The receptor was isolated from a man aged 18 to 29 who had mild COVID-19 (a few samples of this study predate the infection). Cell type and time point are not known.

CDR3 sequence (DNA): TGTGCCAGCAGTGGGGCCAGGATGTCACCCAACTTC. Translating it yields CASSGARMSPNF. The chain joins TRBV2 to TRBJ2-1; D ambiguous. The CDR3 loop spans 12 amino acids. Germline V gene data show CDR1 as SNHLY and CDR2 as FYNNEI.